Sequencing of this T cell receptor (beta chain) was carried out in a study of CD8 T cells in Susac syndrome. Those who served as multiple sclerosis controls were treatment-naive patients with stable or active relapsing-remitting disease. Reverse transcription of roughly 0.5 to 1 ug RNA was performed with random hexamers. TCRdb analysed the immunoSEQ multiplex PCR reads with MiXCR anew, one entry per CDR3 protein. The sample carries just over 150,000 distinct CDR3 sequences, 94% recorded once. After removal of 6 bases from V and 0 bases from J, the junction contained 4 bases not matched to a gene. Per the germline V gene, CDR1 is MDHEN and CDR2 is SYDVKM. This CDR3 is 14 amino acids long.

The rearrangement joins TRBV28 to TRBJ2-7; 8 bases are a match to TRBD1. The source material was CD8+ T cells from PBMCs. This clonotype was obtained from a human donor with multiple sclerosis. The CDR3 region is CASRRQGSSYEQYF. For the CDR3, the DNA is TGTGCCAGCAGGCGACAGGGGAGCTCCTACGAGCAGTACTTC.